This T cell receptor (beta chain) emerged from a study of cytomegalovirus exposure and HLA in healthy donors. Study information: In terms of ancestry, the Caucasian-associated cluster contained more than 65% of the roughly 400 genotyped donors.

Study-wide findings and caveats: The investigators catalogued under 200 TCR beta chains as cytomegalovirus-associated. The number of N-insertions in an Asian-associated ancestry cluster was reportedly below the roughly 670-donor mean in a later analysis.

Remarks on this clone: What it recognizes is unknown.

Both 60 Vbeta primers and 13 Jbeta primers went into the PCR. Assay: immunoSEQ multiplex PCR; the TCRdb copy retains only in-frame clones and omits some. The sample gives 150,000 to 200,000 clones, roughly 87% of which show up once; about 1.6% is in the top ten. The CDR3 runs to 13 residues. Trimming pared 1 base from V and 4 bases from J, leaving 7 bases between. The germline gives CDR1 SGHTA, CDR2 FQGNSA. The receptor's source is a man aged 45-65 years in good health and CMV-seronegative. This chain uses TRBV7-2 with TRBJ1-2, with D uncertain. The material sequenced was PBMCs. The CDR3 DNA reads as TGTGCCAGCAGCTTAGGTCGGGGCTATGGCTACACCTTC. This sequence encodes CASSLGRGYGYTF.